This T cell receptor (beta chain) was sequenced during a study of blood T cell repertoires in COVID-19. About the study: Sites across the United States, Italy and Spain contributed samples from acute and convalescent COVID-19.

After removal of 4 bases from V and 8 bases from J, the junction contained 10 bases not matched to a gene. The V gene's germline CDR1 is SGDLS and CDR2 YYNGEE. The CDR3 loop spans 16 amino acids. Original processing methods: Using reference gene primer amplification, nucleated cell counts were estimated. The table came from immunoSEQ multiplex PCR; TCRdb's copy has only in-frame clones and leaves some out. V and J calls and clone size are copied from that table; D and trimming were computed from the DNA. Among roughly 13,000 clones listed, roughly three quarters were seen once. Specimen: peripheral blood. This receptor was obtained from a human donor in a cohort sampled during active COVID-19. The rearrangement links TRBV9 to TRBJ2-1, with TRBD2 matching over 12 bases. CDR3 sequence reads: CASSPALAGGGDEQFF. DNA for the CDR3: TGTGCCAGCAGCCCTGCGCTAGCGGGGGGGGGCGATGAGCAGTTCTTC.